These T cell receptor beta chains were read from a single sample in a study of T cells in Graves' hyperthyroidism and ophthalmopathy. TCRdb itself ran the multiplex PCR reads through MiXCR, one entry per CDR3 protein. The sample has 370,000 or so distinct CDR3 sequences, 15% to 19% seen once; the top ten hold about a quarter. The sample comprised blood. The receptor source for this set is a woman between 18 and 29 years old with Graves' hyperthyroidism that later progressed to Graves' ophthalmopathy. Each CDR3 is given with its conserved first and last residue. D genes are given only for firm matches. Size is stated for part of the rows, as once, few or many counts, or as a class when the clone is expanded.

j_gene: TRBJ2-5; abundance: -; d_gene: TRBD2; v_gene: TRBV7-3; CDR3nt: TGTGCCAGCAGCCCGGGACTAGCGGGAGGGCCGGAGACCCAGTACTTC; CDR3aa: CASSPGLAGGPETQYF
j_gene: TRBJ2-7; abundance: -; d_gene: -; v_gene: TRBV4-1; CDR3nt: TGCGCCAGCAGCCCGCGGATCGGAGACGAGCAGTACTTC; CDR3aa: CASSPRIGDEQYF
j_gene: TRBJ2-7; abundance: few; d_gene: -; v_gene: TRBV7-9; CDR3nt: TGTGCCAGCAGCTCCGGGGTTGGCTACGAGCAGTACTTC; CDR3aa: CASSSGVGYEQYF
j_gene: TRBJ2-5; abundance: many; d_gene: TRBD2; v_gene: TRBV3-1; CDR3nt: TGTGCCAGCGCTCCGTCCGGGGGGCAAGAGACCCAGTACTTC; CDR3aa: CASAPSGGQETQYF
j_gene: TRBJ1-2; abundance: many; d_gene: TRBD1; v_gene: TRBV29-1; CDR3nt: TGCAGCGTTGATCGCCGGGGACAGGCCTATGGCTACACCTTC; CDR3aa: CSVDRRGQAYGYTF
j_gene: TRBJ2-7; abundance: many; d_gene: TRBD2; v_gene: TRBV3-1; CDR3nt: TGTGCCAGCAGCCAAGCACTAGCGGGTTCCTACGAGCAGTACTTC; CDR3aa: CASSQALAGSYEQYF
j_gene: TRBJ2-7; abundance: few; d_gene: TRBD2; v_gene: TRBV28; CDR3nt: TGTGCCAGCACCTCCGGGACTAGCGGGAGGTACGAGCAGTACTTC; CDR3aa: CASTSGTSGRYEQYF
j_gene: TRBJ2-5; abundance: few; d_gene: -; v_gene: TRBV29-1; CDR3nt: TGCAGCGTTGAAGAAACGGCAGAGGAGGCGGAGACCCAGTACTTC; CDR3aa: CSVEETAEEAETQYF
j_gene: TRBJ1-2; abundance: -; d_gene: TRBD1; v_gene: TRBV7-9; CDR3nt: TGTGCCAGCAGGTCCGGGACAGGGGGCCGGTATTATGGCTACACCTTC; CDR3aa: CASRSGTGGRYYGYTF
j_gene: TRBJ1-2; abundance: many; d_gene: -; v_gene: TRBV28; CDR3nt: TGTGCCAGCAGGTCCGGTGGCTACACCTTC; CDR3aa: CASRSGGYTF
j_gene: TRBJ2-7; abundance: many; d_gene: TRBD2; v_gene: TRBV20-1; CDR3nt: TGCAGTGCTCCACCGGCGGGAGCCTACGAGCAGTACTTC; CDR3aa: CSAPPAGAYEQYF
j_gene: TRBJ2-3; abundance: many; d_gene: -; v_gene: TRBV7-3; CDR3nt: TGTGCCAGCGCCCGCGGAGATACGCAGTATTTT; CDR3aa: CASARGDTQYF
j_gene: TRBJ2-2; abundance: many; d_gene: TRBD2; v_gene: TRBV7-9; CDR3nt: TGTGCCAGCAGCTTTTGGATGGATAGCGGGAGTGCCGGGGAGCTGTTTTTT; CDR3aa: CASSFWMDSGSAGELFF
j_gene: TRBJ2-7; abundance: many; d_gene: -; v_gene: TRBV20-1; CDR3nt: TGCAGTGCTAGAGATCTGACGGGGATGAAGGACTACGAGCAGTACTTC; CDR3aa: CSARDLTGMKDYEQYF
j_gene: TRBJ1-2; abundance: few; d_gene: -; v_gene: TRBV5-1; CDR3nt: TGCGCCAGCAGGGCGGGATATGGCTACACCTTC; CDR3aa: CASRAGYGYTF
j_gene: TRBJ2-3; abundance: -; d_gene: TRBD1; v_gene: TRBV7-6; CDR3nt: TGTGCCAGCAGCTTAGGGACAGGGTGGGATACGCAGTATTTT; CDR3aa: CASSLGTGWDTQYF
j_gene: TRBJ2-1; abundance: -; d_gene: TRBD2; v_gene: TRBV28; CDR3nt: TGTGCCAGCAGTTTACTTACTAGCGGGGCAGACAATGAGCAGTTCTTC; CDR3aa: CASSLLTSGADNEQFF
j_gene: TRBJ2-7; abundance: many; d_gene: TRBD1; v_gene: TRBV2; CDR3nt: TGTGCCAGCAAAAGGGGGCTCGAGCAGTACTTC; CDR3aa: CASKRGLEQYF
j_gene: TRBJ2-2; abundance: many; d_gene: -; v_gene: TRBV3-1; CDR3nt: TGTGCCAGCAGCCAAGGGCCGATTTCGAACACCGGGGAGCTGTTTTTT; CDR3aa: CASSQGPISNTGELFF
j_gene: TRBJ2-7; abundance: few; d_gene: -; v_gene: TRBV14; CDR3nt: TGTGCCAGCAGTGAGCTGGGTAGGGCTATGGGGCAGTACTTC; CDR3aa: CASSELGRAMGQYF
j_gene: TRBJ2-7; abundance: many; d_gene: TRBD2; v_gene: TRBV6-2/TRBV6-3; CDR3nt: TGTGCCAGCAGCCGTCTTAGCGGGAGGCAGGGTGAGCAGTACTTC; CDR3aa: CASSRLSGRQGEQYF
j_gene: TRBJ2-3; abundance: many; d_gene: -; v_gene: TRBV20-1; CDR3nt: TGCAGTGCCACGGGGTCCTCGTATACGCAGTATTTT; CDR3aa: CSATGSSYTQYF
j_gene: TRBJ2-5; abundance: -; d_gene: TRBD2; v_gene: TRBV19; CDR3nt: TGTGCCAGTAGAGCCGGGACTAGCGTAGGAGAGACCCAGTACTTC; CDR3aa: CASRAGTSVGETQYF
j_gene: TRBJ1-1; abundance: -; d_gene: -; v_gene: TRBV4-1; CDR3nt: TGCGCCAGCAGCCAAAAAAGGGACACTGAAGCTTTCTTT; CDR3aa: CASSQKRDTEAFF
j_gene: TRBJ1-3; abundance: few; d_gene: TRBD1; v_gene: TRBV7-2; CDR3nt: TGTGCCAGCAGTCCCGGGACAGGGTTACCTGGAAACACCATATATTTT; CDR3aa: CASSPGTGLPGNTIYF
j_gene: TRBJ2-1; abundance: many; d_gene: TRBD2; v_gene: TRBV5-1; CDR3nt: TGCGCCAGCATGTCTTCTAGCGGGAGCTCCTACAATGAGCAGTTCTTC; CDR3aa: CASMSSSGSSYNEQFF
j_gene: TRBJ2-5; abundance: -; d_gene: TRBD1; v_gene: TRBV7-9; CDR3nt: TGTGCCAGCAGCCCCCGACAGGGGACGAAACTACAAGAGACCCAGTACTTC; CDR3aa: CASSPRQGTKLQETQYF
j_gene: TRBJ1-2; abundance: -; d_gene: -; v_gene: TRBV6-1; CDR3nt: TGTGCCAGCAGTACGGCCTCGGCGAACTATGGCTACACCTTC; CDR3aa: CASSTASANYGYTF
j_gene: TRBJ2-1; abundance: many; d_gene: -; v_gene: TRBV11-1; CDR3nt: TGTGCCAGCAGCTTAGGTCTAGCGATCTACAATGAGCAGTTCTTC; CDR3aa: CASSLGLAIYNEQFF
j_gene: TRBJ2-3; abundance: -; d_gene: -; v_gene: TRBV5-4; CDR3nt: TGTGCCAGCAGCCTTGGGGGGACAGCCAGAGATACGCAGTATTTT; CDR3aa: CASSLGGTARDTQYF
j_gene: TRBJ2-7; abundance: many; d_gene: -; v_gene: TRBV28; CDR3nt: TGTGCCAGCAGTTCACCCTCCGGGACCAAACCGCACGAGCAGTACTTC; CDR3aa: CASSSPSGTKPHEQYF
j_gene: TRBJ2-7; abundance: many; d_gene: TRBD2; v_gene: TRBV6-2/TRBV6-3; CDR3nt: TGTGCCAGCAGGGCTACTAGCGCCTACGAGCAGTACTTC; CDR3aa: CASRATSAYEQYF
j_gene: TRBJ2-2; abundance: many; d_gene: -; v_gene: TRBV7-2; CDR3nt: TGTGCCAGCAGCTTCCTAGGGCATCTCACCGGGGAGCTGTTTTTT; CDR3aa: CASSFLGHLTGELFF
j_gene: TRBJ1-1; abundance: many; d_gene: -; v_gene: TRBV5-1; CDR3nt: TGCGCCAGCAGCTTGAGGGTTTCGGACACTGAAGCTTTCTTT; CDR3aa: CASSLRVSDTEAFF
j_gene: TRBJ1-3; abundance: -; d_gene: -; v_gene: TRBV12-3/TRBV12-4; CDR3nt: TGTGCCAGCAGTTTTAGTCAGGGATCTGGAAACACCATATATTTT; CDR3aa: CASSFSQGSGNTIYF
j_gene: TRBJ1-1; abundance: -; d_gene: -; v_gene: TRBV5-6; CDR3nt: TGTGCCAGCAGCTTCGGGACCCTGGGGACTGAAGCTTTCTTT; CDR3aa: CASSFGTLGTEAFF
j_gene: TRBJ2-1; abundance: few; d_gene: TRBD2; v_gene: TRBV6-1; CDR3nt: TGTGCCAGCACCGAGGGACTAGCGGGATACAATGAGCAGTTCTTC; CDR3aa: CASTEGLAGYNEQFF
j_gene: TRBJ2-1; abundance: many; d_gene: TRBD2; v_gene: TRBV27; CDR3nt: TGTGCCAGCAGTTTAGAAACCCGTAGCGGGAGTAGGGCTGAGCAGTTCTTC; CDR3aa: CASSLETRSGSRAEQFF
j_gene: TRBJ2-5; abundance: few; d_gene: TRBD2; v_gene: TRBV20-1; CDR3nt: TGCAGTGCTAGAGGGCCCAAAGCAGAAATAGCGGGAAGTGGAGAGACCCAGTACTTC; CDR3aa: CSARGPKAEIAGSGETQYF